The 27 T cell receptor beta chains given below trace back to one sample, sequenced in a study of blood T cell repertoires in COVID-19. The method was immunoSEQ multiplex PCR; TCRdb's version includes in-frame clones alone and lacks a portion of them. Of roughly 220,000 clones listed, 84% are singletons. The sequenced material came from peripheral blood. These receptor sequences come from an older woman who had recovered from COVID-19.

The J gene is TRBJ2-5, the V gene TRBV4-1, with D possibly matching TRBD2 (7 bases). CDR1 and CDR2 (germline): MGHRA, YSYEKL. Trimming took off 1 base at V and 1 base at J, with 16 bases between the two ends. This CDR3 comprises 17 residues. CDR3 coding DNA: TGCGCCAGCAGCCAAGGGGGCGGGGGCACAATCCAAGAGACCCAGTACTTC. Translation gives CASSQGGGGTIQETQYF.

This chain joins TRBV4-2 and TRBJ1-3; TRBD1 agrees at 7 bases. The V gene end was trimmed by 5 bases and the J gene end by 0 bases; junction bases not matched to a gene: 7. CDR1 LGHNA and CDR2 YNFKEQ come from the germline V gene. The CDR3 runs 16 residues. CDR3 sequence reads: CASSFGHRGSGNTIYF. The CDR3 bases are TGTGCCAGCAGCTTCGGGCACAGGGGCTCTGGAAACACCATATATTTT.

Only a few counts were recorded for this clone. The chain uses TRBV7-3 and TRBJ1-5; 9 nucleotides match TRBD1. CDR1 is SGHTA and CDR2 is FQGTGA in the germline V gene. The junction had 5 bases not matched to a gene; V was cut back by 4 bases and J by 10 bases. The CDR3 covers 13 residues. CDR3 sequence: CASSSGQGKPQHF. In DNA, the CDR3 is TGTGCCAGCAGCTCAGGACAGGGGAAACCCCAGCATTTT.

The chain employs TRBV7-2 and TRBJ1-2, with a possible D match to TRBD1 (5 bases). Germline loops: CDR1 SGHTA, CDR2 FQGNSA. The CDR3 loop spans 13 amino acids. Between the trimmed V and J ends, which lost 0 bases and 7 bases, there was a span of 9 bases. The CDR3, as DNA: TGTGCCAGCAGCTTAGCGCAGGGCGGTGGCTACACCTTC. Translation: CASSLAQGGGYTF.

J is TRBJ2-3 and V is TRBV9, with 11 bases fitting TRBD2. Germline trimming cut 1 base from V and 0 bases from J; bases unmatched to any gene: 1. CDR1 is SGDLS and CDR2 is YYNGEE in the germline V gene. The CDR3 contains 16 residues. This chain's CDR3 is CASSVLAGGSTDTQYF. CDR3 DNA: TGTGCCAGCAGCGTATTAGCGGGGGGGAGCACAGATACGCAGTATTTT.

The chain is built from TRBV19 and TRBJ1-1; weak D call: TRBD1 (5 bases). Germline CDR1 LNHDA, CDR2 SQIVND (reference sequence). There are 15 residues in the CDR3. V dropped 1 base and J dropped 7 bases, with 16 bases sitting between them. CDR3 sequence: CASSIAPGGDGEAFF. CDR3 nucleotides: TGTGCCAGTAGTATAGCCCCTGGCGGGGACGGTGAAGCTTTCTTT.

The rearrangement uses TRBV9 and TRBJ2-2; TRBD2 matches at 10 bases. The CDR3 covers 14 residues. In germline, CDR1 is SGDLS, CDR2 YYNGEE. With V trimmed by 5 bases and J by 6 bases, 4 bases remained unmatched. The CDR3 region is CASSLAGVSGELFF. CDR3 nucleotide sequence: TGTGCCAGCAGTCTAGCGGGGGTCTCCGGGGAGCTGTTTTTT.

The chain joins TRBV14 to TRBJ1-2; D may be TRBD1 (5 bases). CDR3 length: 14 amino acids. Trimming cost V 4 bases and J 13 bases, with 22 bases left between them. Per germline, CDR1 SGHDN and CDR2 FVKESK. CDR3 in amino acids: CASSLASRQSSVTF. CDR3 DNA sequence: TGTGCCAGCAGCCTTGCCTCGAGACAGTCTTCGGTCACCTTC.

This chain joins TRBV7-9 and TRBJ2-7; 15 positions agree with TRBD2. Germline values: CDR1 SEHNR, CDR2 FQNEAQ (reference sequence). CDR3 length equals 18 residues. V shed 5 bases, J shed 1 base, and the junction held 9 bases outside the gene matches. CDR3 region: CASSPGLAGGRFSYEQYF. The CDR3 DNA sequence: TGTGCCAGCAGCCCGGGACTAGCGGGGGGACGATTTTCCTACGAGCAGTACTTC.

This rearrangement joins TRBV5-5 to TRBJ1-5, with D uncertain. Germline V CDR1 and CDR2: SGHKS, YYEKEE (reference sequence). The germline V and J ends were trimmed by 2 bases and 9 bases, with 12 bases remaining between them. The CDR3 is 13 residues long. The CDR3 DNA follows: TGTGCCAGCAGCTTTGAGGAGGTGGCGCCCCAGCATTTT. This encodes CASSFEEVAPQHF.

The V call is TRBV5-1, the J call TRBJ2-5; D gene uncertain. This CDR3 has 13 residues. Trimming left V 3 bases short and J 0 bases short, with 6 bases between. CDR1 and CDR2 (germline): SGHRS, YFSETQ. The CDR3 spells CASSSAYQETQYF. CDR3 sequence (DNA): TGCGCCAGCAGCTCAGCGTACCAAGAGACCCAGTACTTC. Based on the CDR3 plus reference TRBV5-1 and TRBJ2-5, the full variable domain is KAGVTQTPRYLIKTRGQQVTLSCSPISGHRSVSWYQQTPGQGLQFLFEYFSETQRNKGNFPGRFSGRQFSNSRSEMNVSTLELGDSALYLCASSSAYQETQYFGPGTRLLVL.

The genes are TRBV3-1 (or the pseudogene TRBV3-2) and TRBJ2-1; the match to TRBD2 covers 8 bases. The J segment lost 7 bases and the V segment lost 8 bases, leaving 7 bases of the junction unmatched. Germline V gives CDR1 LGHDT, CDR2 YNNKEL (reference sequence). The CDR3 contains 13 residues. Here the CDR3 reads CASAGGQINEQFF. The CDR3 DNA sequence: TGTGCCAGCGCGGGGGGCCAGATAAATGAGCAGTTCTTC.

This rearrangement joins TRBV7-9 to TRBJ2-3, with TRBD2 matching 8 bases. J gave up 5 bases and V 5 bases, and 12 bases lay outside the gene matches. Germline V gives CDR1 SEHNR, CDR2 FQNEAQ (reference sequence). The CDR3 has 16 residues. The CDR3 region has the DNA TGTGCCAGCAGCGTGACGCGGGGGGACCTATTAGATACGCAGTATTTT. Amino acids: CASSVTRGDLLDTQYF.

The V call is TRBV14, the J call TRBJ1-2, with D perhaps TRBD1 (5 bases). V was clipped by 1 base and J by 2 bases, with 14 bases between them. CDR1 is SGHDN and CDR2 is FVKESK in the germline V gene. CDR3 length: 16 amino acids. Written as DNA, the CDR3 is TGTGCCAGCAGCCAAGTGCGGGGGAGATCCAACTATGGCTACACCTTC. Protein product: CASSQVRGRSNYGYTF.

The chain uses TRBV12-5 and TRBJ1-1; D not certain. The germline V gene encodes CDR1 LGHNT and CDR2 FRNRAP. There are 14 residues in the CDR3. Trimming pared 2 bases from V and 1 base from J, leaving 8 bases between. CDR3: CASGLSAGNTEAFF. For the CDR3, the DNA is TGTGCTAGTGGTTTGTCCGCGGGGAACACTGAAGCTTTCTTT.

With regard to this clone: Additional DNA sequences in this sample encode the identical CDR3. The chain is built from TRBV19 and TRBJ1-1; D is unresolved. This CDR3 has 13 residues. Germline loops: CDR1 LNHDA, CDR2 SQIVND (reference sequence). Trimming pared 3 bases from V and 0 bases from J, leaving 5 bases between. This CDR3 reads CASSISVNTEAFF. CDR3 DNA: TGTGCCAGTAGTATCTCGGTGAACACTGAAGCTTTCTTT.

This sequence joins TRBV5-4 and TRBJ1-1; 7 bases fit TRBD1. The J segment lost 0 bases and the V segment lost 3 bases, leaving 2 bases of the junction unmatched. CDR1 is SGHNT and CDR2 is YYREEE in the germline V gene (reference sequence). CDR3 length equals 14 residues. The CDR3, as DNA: TGTGCCAGCAGCTGGGACAGACTGAACACTGAAGCTTTCTTT. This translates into CASSWDRLNTEAFF.

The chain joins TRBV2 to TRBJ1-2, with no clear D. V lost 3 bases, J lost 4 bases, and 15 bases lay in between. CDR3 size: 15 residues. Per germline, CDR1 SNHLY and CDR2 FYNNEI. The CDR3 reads CASSDWGRRVYGYTF. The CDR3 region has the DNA TGTGCCAGCAGTGACTGGGGTAGGAGGGTCTATGGCTACACCTTC.

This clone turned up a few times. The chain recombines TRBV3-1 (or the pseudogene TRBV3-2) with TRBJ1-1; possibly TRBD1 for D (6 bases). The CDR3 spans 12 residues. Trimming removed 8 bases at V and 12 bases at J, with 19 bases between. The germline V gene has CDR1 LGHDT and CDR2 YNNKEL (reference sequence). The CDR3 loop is CASRTTEGDPFF. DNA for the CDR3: TGTGCCAGCCGGACCACCGAGGGGGATCCTTTCTTT.

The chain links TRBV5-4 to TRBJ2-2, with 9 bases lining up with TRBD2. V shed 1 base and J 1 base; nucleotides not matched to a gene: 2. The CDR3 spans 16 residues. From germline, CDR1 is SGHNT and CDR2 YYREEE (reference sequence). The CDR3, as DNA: TGTGCCAGCAGCTTGTCAGCGGGGGGGAACACCGGGGAGCTGTTTTTT. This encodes CASSLSAGGNTGELFF.

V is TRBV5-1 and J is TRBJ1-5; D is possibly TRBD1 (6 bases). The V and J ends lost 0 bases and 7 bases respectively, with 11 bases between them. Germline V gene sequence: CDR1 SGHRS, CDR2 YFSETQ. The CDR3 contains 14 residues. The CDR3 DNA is TGCGCCAGCAGCTTGGGAGGACAGCAGCAGCCCCAGCATTTT. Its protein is CASSLGGQQQPQHF. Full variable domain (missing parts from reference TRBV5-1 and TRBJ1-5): KAGVTQTPRYLIKTRGQQVTLSCSPISGHRSVSWYQQTPGQGLQFLFEYFSETQRNKGNFPGRFSGRQFSNSRSEMNVSTLELGDSALYLCASSLGGQQQPQHFGDGTRLSIL.

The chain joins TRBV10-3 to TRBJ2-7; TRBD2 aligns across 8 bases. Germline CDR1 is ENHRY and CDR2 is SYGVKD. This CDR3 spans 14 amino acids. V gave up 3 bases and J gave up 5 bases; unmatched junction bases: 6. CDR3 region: CAISDRGGRDEQYF. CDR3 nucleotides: TGTGCCATCAGTGACCGGGGGGGCCGGGACGAGCAGTACTTC.

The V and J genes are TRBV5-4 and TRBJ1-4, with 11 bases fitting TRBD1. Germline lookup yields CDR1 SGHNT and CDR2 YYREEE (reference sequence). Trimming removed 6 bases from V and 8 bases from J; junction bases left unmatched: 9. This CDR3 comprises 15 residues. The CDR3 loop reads CASMEMGQGDEKLFF. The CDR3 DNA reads TGTGCCAGCATGGAGATGGGACAGGGGGACGAAAAACTGTTTTTT.

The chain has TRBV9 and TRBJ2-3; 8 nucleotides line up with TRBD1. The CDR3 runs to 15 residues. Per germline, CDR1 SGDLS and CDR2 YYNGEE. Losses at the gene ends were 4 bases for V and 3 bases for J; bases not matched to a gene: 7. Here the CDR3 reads CASSSGQGTTDTQYF. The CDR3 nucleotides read TGTGCCAGCAGCTCCGGACAGGGTACGACAGATACGCAGTATTTT.

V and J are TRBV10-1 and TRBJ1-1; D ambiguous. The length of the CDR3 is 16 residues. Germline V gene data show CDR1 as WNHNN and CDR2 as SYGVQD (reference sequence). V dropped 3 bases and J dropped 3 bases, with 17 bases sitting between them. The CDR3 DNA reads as TGCGCCAGCAGTGATCAAATCCACTGGCGGGACACTGAAGCTTTCTTT. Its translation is CASSDQIHWRDTEAFF.

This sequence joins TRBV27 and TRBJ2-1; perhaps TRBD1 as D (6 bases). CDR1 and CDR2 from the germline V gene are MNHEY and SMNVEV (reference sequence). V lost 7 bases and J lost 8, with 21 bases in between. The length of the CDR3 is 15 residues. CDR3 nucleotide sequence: TGTGCCAGCAACATCCGGGACATTGGGTTGGATGAGCAGTTCTTC. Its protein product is CASNIRDIGLDEQFF.

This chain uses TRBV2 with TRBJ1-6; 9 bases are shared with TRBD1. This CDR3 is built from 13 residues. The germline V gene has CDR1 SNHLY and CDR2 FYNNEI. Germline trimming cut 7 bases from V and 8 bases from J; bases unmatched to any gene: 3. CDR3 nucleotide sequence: TGTGCCAGCAAAGGGACAGGGCATTCACCCCTCCACTTT. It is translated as CASKGTGHSPLHF. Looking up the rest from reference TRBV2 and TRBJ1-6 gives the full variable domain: EPEVTQTPSHQVTQMGQEVILRCVPISNHLYFYWYRQILGQKVEFLVSFYNNEISEKSEIFDDQFSVERPDGSNFTLKIRSTKLEDSAMYFCASKGTGHSPLHFGNGTRLTVT.